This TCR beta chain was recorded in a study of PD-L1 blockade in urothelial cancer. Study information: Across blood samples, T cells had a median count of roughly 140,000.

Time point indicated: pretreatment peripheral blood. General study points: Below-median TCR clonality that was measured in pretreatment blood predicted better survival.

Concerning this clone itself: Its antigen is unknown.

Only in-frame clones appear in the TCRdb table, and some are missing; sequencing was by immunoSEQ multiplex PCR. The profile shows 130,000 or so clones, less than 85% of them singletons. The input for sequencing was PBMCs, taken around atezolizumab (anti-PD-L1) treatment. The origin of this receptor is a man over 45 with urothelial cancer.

The CDR3 loop is CASSEPKTAGGVISYNEQFF. CDR3 sequence (DNA): TGTGCCAGCAGCGAGCCCAAAACAGCGGGAGGAGTTATCTCCTACAATGAGCAGTTCTTC. The chain joins TRBV9 to TRBJ2-1, with 9 bases aligning to TRBD2. The CDR3 loop spans 20 amino acids. CDR1 and CDR2 from the germline V gene are SGDLS and YYNGEE. V lost 3 bases and J lost 0; bases outside the gene matches: 16.